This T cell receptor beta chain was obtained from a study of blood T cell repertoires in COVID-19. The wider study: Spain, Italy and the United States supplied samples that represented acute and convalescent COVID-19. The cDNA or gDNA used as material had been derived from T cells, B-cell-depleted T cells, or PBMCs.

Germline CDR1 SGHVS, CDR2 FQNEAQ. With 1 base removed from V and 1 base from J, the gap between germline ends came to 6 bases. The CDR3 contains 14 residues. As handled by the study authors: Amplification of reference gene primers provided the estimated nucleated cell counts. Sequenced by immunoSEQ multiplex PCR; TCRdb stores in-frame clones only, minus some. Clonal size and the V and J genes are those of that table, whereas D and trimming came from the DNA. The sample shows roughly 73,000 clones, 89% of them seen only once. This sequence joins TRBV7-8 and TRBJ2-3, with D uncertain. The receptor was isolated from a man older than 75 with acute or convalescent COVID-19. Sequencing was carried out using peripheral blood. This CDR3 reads CASSLGLGTDTQYF. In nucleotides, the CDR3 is TGTGCCAGCAGCTTAGGGCTTGGCACAGATACGCAGTATTTT.